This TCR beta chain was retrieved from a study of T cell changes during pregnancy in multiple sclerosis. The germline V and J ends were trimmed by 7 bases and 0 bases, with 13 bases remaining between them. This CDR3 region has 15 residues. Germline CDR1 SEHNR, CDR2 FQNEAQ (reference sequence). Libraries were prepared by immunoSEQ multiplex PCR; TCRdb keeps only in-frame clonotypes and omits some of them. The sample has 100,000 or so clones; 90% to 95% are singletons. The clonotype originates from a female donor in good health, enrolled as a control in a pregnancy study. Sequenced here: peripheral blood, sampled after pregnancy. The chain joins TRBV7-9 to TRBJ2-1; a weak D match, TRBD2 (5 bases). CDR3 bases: TGTGCCAGCACCCCCGGGATCGGCTCCTACAATGAGCAGTTCTTC. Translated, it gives CASTPGIGSYNEQFF.